This TCR beta chain was sequenced for a study of OX40 agonist ivuxolimab in advanced cancers. At the level of the study: While on treatment, patients had intravenous ivuxolimab at 0.01 to 10 mg/kg every 2 weeks.

Study results and limitations: People who partly responded at 0.1-3.0 mg/kg had some of the least clonal expansion seen. Some patients who did not respond also had low normalized T-cell clonal expansion.

Sequencing was performed with immunoSEQ multiplex PCR; in TCRdb, only in-frame clones are kept and a portion is missing. The sample lists some 49,000 clones; 80% to 85% were seen once. The CDR3 has 18 amino acids. V was clipped by 0 bases and J by 1 base, with 18 bases between them. CDR1 SGHTA and CDR2 FQGNSA come from the germline V gene. In regard to this clone: The antigen remains unidentified.

The chain couples TRBV7-2 to TRBJ1-1; possible D gene TRBD1, 6 bases. The sample was CD4+ or CD8+ T cells sorted from blood, taken in a trial of the OX40 agonist ivuxolimab. This clonotype was obtained from an adult with an advanced solid tumor such as melanoma, head and neck, liver or kidney cancer. This chain's CDR3 is CASSLALSLGQQNTEAFF. The CDR3 DNA follows: TGTGCCAGCAGCTTAGCCCTGTCCCTTGGACAGCAGAACACTGAAGCTTTCTTT.